One TCR beta chain is described in this entry. Which antigen it targets is not known. The sample holds no much larger clone one base away, and base qualities are not on file. The entry originates in a study of blood T cell repertoires in COVID-19 (dated by TCRdb to the early 2020s). At the level of the whole study: Samples covering the acute and convalescent phases of COVID-19 were provided by collaborators in the United States, Italy and Spain. HLA class I and class II types, where available, came from metadata supplied by the sample provider rather than from assay-based typing. Deeply sampled blood TCRbeta repertoires from subjects exposed to, actively infected with, or recovered from COVID-19 were included in the dataset. The samples were drawn from the first 160 participants of the ongoing ImmuneRACE study and from more than 1,000 subjects provided by 6 global collaborators. The repertoires were released in a freely available public database meant as a resource for research on the immune response to SARS-CoV-2. The prospective study material was composed of cDNA or gDNA derived from T cells, B-cell-depleted T cells, or PBMCs. The sample metadata nearly always contained a de-identified subject ID, COVID-19 status, age in years and sex.

TCRbeta CDR3 regions were amplified from genomic DNA by means of the immunoSEQ Assay, a bias-controlled multiplex PCR. On the study's bioinformatics: The number of nucleated cells in each sample was estimated by amplification of reference gene primers within the assay. To quantify the absolute abundance of each unique TCRbeta CDR3 rearrangement, sequence reads were collapsed and filtered. Productive Simpson clonality was computed per sample as the square root of Simpson's diversity index over productive rearrangements. TCRdb retrieved this table from immuneACCESS and kept in-frame rearrangements only. Not all clones are present; in checked studies, unresolved V genes account for under half, and no reason is known for the remainder. Clonal size and the V and J genes are those of that table, whereas D and trimming came from the DNA. Present in this sample are about 210,000 clones, approximately 85% of which were seen just once. The ten biggest clones cover roughly 5.1% of the sample.

Paper-wide results and their limitations: The amount of clinical and demographic metadata varied by source and participant and was provided uncurated.

Measured from the cysteine to the phenylalanine, the CDR3 is 13 residues long. Solely the CDR3 DNA is kept, with 39 bases framed from the first base. The germline V gene encodes CDR1 SEHNR and CDR2 FQNEAQ (reference sequence). Relative to germline, V is 3 bases shorter and J is 8 bases shorter, with 10 bases between their ends. One collaborating source in Seattle enrolled patients while the patients were actively infected and followed the patients over time throughout the course of disease. The collaborating institutions used their own protocols to collect whole blood in K2EDTA tubes. For TCRbeta analysis, collaborators shipped samples as frozen whole blood, isolated PBMCs, or DNA extracted from either of those sample types.

The chain is assembled from TRBV7-9 and TRBJ1-4; TRBD1 could be the D gene, as 5 bases match. The receptor was derived from a woman aged 70-85 years with COVID-19, enrolled during active disease. Source material: peripheral blood. The nucleotide sequence reads TGTGCCAGCAGCTTCCAGACAGCGGAAAAACTGTTTTTT. It encodes CASSFQTAEKLFF.